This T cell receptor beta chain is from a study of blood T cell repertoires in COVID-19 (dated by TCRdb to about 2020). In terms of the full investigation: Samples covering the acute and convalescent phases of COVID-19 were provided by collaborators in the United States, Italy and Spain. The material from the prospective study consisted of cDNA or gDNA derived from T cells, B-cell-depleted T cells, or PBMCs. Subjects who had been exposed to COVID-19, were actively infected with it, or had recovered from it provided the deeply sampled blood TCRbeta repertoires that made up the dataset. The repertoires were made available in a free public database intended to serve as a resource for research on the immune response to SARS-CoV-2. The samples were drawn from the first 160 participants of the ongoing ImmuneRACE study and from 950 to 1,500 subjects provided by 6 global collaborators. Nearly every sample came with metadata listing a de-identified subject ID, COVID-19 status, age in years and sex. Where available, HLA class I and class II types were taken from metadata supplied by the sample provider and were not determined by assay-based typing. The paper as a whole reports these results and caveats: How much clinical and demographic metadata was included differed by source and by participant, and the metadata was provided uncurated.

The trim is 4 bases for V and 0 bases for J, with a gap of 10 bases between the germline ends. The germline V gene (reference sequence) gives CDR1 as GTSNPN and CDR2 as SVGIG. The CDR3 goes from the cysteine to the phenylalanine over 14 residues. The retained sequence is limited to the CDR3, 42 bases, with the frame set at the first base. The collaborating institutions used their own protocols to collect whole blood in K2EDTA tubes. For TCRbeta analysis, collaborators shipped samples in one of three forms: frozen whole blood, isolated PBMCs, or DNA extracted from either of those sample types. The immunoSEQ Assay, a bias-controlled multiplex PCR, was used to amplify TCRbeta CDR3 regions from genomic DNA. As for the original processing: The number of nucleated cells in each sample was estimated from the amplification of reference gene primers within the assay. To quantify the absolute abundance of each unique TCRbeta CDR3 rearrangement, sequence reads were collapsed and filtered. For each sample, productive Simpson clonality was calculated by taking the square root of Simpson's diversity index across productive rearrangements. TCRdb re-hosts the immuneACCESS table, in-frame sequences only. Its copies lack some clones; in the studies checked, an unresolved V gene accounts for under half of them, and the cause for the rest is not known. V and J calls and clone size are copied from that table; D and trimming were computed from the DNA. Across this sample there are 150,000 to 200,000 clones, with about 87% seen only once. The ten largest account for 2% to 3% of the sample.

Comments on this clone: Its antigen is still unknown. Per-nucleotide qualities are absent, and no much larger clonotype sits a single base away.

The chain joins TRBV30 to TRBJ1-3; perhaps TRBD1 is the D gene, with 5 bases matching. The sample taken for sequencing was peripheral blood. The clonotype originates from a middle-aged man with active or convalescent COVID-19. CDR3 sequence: CAWTADSSGNTIYF. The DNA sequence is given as TGTGCCTGGACCGCTGACAGCTCTGGAAACACCATATATTTT.